This section outlines one T cell receptor (beta chain) sequence together with its context. Its antigen target is currently unknown. No base quality values were provided; no much bigger clone lies one nucleotide off. Additional DNA sequences in this sample encode the identical CDR3. These data come from a study of T cell changes during pregnancy in multiple sclerosis (dated by TCRdb to between 2019 and 2020). In terms of the full investigation: In women with multiple sclerosis, the researchers looked at how the T cell repertoire shifted as pregnancy progressed.

Looking up the germline V gene yields CDR1 SGDLS and CDR2 YYNGEE. The cysteine opens and the phenylalanine closes a CDR3 of 14 amino acids. Kept here is only the CDR3 DNA, which spans 42 bases and is read in frame from base 1. Trimming at the junction amounts to 5 bases on V and 7 bases on J, and the germline ends lie 13 bases apart. The library was made by the immunoSEQ multiplex PCR assay. TCRdb obtained this table from immuneACCESS and retained in-frame rearrangements with V and J assigned. These tables miss some clones; where compared with another copy, unresolved V genes account for less than half of the shortfall, and the remainder is unexplained. The sample yields about 44,000 clones; 95% to 97% were counted once. The top ten hold roughly 1% of the sample.

The chain is made from TRBV9 and TRBJ1-6, with an unclear D gene assignment. The specimen was peripheral blood, collected in the second trimester of pregnancy. The TCR comes from a female donor with multiple sclerosis, enrolled in a pregnancy study. The nucleotides read TGTGCCAGCAGGGCCCCGGGTTCGAATTCACCCCTCCACTTT. This is translated as CASRAPGSNSPLHF.